This T cell receptor beta chain came from a study of tumor-infiltrating lymphocytes in primary liver carcinoma. General study results and limits: Tumor-adjacent and tumor-blood pairs shared less of their repertoires than tumor region pairs shared.

A word on this clonotype: The antigen remains unidentified. A junction end diverges from the germline sequence, so it may reflect a read error.

Looked up from germline, CDR1 is MGHRA and CDR2 is YSYEKL. The CDR3 has 14 amino acids. RNA was extracted from whole blood without cell sorting, alongside germline DNA. The authors made TCR beta cDNA from approximately 500 ng total RNA with a constant-region primer. Libraries for TCR beta were built through three nested multiplex PCR rounds, which together made up a slightly modified ARM-PCR procedure. TRBV1-TRBV30 forward primers paired with a C-beta reverse primer were used in the first two PCR rounds, which ran roughly 9 cycles each. TCRdb processed the multiplex PCR reads anew with MiXCR; each CDR3 protein has one entry. The data show about 210,000 distinct CDR3 sequences, less than 75% seen once.

Source material: peripheral blood. This chain connects TRBV4-1 to TRBJ2-5; no definite D call. This clonotype originated in an older woman with primary liver carcinoma and hepatitis B virus infection. The CDR3 reads CASSPRHPQETQYF. DNA for the CDR3: TGCGCCAGCAGCCCCCGACATCCCCAAGAGACTCAGTACTTC.